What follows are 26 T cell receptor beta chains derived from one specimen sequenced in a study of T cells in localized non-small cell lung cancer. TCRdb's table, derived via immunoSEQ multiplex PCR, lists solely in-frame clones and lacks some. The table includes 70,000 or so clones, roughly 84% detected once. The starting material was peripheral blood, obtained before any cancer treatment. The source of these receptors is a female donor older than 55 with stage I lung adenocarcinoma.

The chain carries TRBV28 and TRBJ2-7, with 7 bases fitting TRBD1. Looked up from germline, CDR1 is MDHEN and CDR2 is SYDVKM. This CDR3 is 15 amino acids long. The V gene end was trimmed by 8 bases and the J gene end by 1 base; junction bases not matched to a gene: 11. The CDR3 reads CASRTLDRESYEQYF. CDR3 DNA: TGTGCCAGCCGCACATTAGACAGGGAATCCTACGAGCAGTACTTC.

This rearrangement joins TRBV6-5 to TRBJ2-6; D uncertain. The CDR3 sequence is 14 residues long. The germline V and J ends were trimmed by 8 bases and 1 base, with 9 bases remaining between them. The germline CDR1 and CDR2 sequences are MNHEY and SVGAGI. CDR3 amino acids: CASGLGSGANVLTF. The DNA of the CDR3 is TGTGCCAGCGGCCTTGGTTCTGGGGCCAACGTCCTGACTTTC.

The DNA for the CDR3 is TGTGCCAGCAGCTTAGGGAGTACATCCCAAGAGACCCAGTACTTC. Translation: CASSLGSTSQETQYF. This chain links TRBV7-3 with TRBJ2-5; D perhaps matches TRBD2 (5 bases). CDR3 length: 15 amino acids. V was cut by 2 bases and J by 1 base, with 11 bases left in between. Per germline, CDR1 SGHTA and CDR2 FQGTGA. Together with reference TRBV7-3 and TRBJ2-5, the CDR3 gives the full variable domain: GAGVSQTPSNKVTEKGKYVELRCDPISGHTALYWYRQSLGQGPEFLIYFQGTGAADDSGLPNDRFFAVRPEGSVSTLKIQRTERGDSAVYLCASSLGSTSQETQYFGPGTRLLVL.

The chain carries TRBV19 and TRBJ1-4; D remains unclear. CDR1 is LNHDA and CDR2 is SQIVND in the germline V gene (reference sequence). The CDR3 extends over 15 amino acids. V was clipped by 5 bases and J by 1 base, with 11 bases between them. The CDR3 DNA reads TGTGCCAGTAGTCTCCACTTCCGAACTAATGAAAAACTGTTTTTT. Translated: CASSLHFRTNEKLFF.

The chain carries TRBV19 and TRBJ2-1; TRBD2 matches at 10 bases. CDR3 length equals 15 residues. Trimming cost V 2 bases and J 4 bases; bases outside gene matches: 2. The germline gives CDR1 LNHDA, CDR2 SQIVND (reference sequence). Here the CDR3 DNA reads TGTGCCAGTAGTATAACTAGCGGGGTGTACAATGAGCAGTTCTTC. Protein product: CASSITSGVYNEQFF.

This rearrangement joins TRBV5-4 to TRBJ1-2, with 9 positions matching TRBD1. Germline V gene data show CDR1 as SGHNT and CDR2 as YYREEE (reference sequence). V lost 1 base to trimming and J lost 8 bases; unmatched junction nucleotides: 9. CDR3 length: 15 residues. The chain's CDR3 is CASSLPGQGFLGYTF. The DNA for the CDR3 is TGTGCCAGCAGCTTGCCGGGACAGGGATTTCTGGGCTACACCTTC.

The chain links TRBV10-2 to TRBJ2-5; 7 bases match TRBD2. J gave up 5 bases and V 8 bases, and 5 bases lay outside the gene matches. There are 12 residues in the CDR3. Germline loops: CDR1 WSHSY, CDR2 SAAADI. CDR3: CASGGSGETQYF. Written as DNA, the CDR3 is TGCGCCAGCGGCGGGAGTGGGGAGACCCAGTACTTC.

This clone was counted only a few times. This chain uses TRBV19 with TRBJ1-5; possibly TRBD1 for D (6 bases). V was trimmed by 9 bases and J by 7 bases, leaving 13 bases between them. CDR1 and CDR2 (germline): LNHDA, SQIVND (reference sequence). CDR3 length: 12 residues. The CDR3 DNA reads TGTGCCAGCGCGTCGGGGGGCCAGCCCCAGCATTTT. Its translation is CASASGGQPQHF. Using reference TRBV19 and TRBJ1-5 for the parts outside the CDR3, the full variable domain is DGGITQSPKYLFRKEGQNVTLSCEQNLNHDAMYWYRQDPGQGLRLIYYSQIVNDFQKGDIAEGYSVSREKKESFPLTVTSAQKNPTAFYLCASASGGQPQHFGDGTRLSIL.

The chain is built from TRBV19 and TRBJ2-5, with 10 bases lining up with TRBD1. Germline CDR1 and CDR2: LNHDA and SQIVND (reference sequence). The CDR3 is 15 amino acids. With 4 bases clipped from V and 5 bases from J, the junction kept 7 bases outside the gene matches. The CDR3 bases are TGTGCCAGTAGTACCGGCAGGACAGGGGGGGAGACCCAGTACTTC. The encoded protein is CASSTGRTGGETQYF.

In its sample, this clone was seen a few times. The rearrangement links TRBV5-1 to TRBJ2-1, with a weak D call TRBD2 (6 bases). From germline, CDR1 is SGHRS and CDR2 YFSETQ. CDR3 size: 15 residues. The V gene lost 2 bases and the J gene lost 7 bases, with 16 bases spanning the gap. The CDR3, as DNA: TGCGCCAGCAGCTTCTCACCGGGAGACTTTAATGAGCAGTTCTTC. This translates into CASSFSPGDFNEQFF. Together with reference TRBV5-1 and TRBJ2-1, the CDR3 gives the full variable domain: KAGVTQTPRYLIKTRGQQVTLSCSPISGHRSVSWYQQTPGQGLQFLFEYFSETQRNKGNFPGRFSGRQFSNSRSEMNVSTLELGDSALYLCASSFSPGDFNEQFFGPGTRLTVL.

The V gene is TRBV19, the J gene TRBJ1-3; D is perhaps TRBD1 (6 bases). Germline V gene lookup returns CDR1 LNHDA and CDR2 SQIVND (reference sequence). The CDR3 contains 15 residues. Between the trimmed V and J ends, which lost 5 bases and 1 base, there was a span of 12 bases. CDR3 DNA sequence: TGTGCCAGTAGTGTATTACAGGGTTCTGGAAACACCATATATTTT. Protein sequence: CASSVLQGSGNTIYF.

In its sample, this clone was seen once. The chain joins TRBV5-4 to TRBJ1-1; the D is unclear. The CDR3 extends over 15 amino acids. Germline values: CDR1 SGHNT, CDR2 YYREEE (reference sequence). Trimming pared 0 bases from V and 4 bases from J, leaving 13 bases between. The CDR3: CASSLVPLPRTEAFF. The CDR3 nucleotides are TGTGCCAGCAGCTTGGTCCCCCTCCCGCGCACTGAAGCTTTCTTT.

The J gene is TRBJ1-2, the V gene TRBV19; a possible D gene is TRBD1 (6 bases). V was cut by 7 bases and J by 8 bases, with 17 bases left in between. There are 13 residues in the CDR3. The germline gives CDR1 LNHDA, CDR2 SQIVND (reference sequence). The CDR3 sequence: CASIQQGSFGYTF. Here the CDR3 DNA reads TGTGCCAGTATCCAACAGGGCTCCTTCGGCTACACCTTC.

In DNA form, the CDR3 reads TGTGCCAGCAGCCGACCCCGGGTGCTCACTGAAGCTTTCTTT. Protein sequence: CASSRPRVLTEAFF. The chain has TRBV13 and TRBJ1-1; D is ambiguous. Trimming took 5 bases from V and 4 from J, leaving 14 bases between them. CDR3 size: 14 residues. The germline gives CDR1 PRHDT, CDR2 FYEKMQ (reference sequence).

The CDR3 spells CASSFPGAYNYGYTF. The CDR3 DNA follows: TGTGCCAGTAGTTTTCCTGGAGCTTATAACTATGGCTACACCTTC. The rearrangement links TRBV19 to TRBJ1-2; D ambiguous. Germline V gene lookup returns CDR1 LNHDA and CDR2 SQIVND (reference sequence). V was trimmed by 5 bases and J by 1 base, leaving 14 bases between them. This CDR3 has 15 residues.

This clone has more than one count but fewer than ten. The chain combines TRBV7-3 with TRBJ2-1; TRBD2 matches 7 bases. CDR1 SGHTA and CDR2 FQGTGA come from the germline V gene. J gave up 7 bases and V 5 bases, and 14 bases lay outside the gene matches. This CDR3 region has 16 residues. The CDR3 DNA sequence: TGTGCCAGCAGCCCAAAACCCCGGGACTACCTGAATGAGCAGTTCTTC. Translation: CASSPKPRDYLNEQFF.

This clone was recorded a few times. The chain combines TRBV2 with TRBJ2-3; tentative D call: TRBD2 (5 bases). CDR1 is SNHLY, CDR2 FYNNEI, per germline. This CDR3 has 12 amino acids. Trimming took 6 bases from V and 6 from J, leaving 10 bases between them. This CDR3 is CASRELVDTQYF. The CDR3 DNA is TGTGCCAGCAGGGAACTAGTCGATACGCAGTATTTT.

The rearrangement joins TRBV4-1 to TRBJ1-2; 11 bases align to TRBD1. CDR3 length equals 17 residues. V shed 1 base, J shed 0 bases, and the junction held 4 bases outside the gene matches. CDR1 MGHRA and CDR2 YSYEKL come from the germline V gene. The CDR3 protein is CASSQVGQGVANYGYTF. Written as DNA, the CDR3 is TGCGCCAGCAGCCAAGTGGGACAGGGGGTGGCTAACTATGGCTACACCTTC.

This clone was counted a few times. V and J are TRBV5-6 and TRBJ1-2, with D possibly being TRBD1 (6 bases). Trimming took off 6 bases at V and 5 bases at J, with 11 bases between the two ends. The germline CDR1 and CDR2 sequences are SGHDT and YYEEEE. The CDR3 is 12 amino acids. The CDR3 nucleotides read TGTGCCAGCAACCGTCAGGGGTATGGCTACACCTTC. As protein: CASNRQGYGYTF.

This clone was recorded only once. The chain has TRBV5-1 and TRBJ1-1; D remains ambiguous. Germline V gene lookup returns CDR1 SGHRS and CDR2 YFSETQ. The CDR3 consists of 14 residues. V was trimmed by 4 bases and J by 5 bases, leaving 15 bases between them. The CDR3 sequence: CASSAHVAGTEAFF. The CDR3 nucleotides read TGCGCCAGCAGCGCTCATGTGGCCGGGACTGAAGCTTTCTTT. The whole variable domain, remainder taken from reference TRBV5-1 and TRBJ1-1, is KAGVTQTPRYLIKTRGQQVTLSCSPISGHRSVSWYQQTPGQGLQFLFEYFSETQRNKGNFPGRFSGRQFSNSRSEMNVSTLELGDSALYLCASSAHVAGTEAFFGQGTRLTVV.

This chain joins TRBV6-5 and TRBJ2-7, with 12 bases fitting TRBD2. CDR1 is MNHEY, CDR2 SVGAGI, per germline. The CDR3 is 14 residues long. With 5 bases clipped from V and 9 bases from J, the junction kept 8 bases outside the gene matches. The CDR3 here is CASSRLAGVRGQYF. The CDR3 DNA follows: TGTGCCAGCAGTAGACTAGCGGGAGTGCGCGGGCAGTACTTC.

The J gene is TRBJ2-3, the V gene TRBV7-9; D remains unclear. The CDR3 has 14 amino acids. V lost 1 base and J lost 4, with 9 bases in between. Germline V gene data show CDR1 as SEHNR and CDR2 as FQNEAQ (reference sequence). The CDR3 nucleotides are TGTGCCAGCAGCTTAGGGCAGGTCGCAGATACGCAGTATTTT. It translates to CASSLGQVADTQYF.

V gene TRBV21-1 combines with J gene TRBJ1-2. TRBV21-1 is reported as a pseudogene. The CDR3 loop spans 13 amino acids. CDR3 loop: CASSKGVCYGYTF. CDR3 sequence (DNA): TGTGCCAGCAGCAAAGGGGTTTGCTATGGCTACACCTTC.

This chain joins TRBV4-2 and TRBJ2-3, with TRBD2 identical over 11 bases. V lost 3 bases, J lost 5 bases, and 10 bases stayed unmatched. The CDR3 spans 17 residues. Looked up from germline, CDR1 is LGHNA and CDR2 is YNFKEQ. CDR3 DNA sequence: TGTGCCAGCAGCCAGCCAACTAGCGGGGGTTTTGGAGATACGCAGTATTTT. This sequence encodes CASSQPTSGGFGDTQYF.

The CDR3 protein is CASSSRAGTNNSPLHF. The CDR3 DNA reads TGCGCCAGCAGCTCCAGGGCCGGGACAAATAATTCACCCCTCCACTTT. The chain combines TRBV5-1 with TRBJ1-6; D is possibly TRBD1 (6 bases). The CDR3 has 16 residues. CDR1 and CDR2 from the germline V gene are SGHRS and YFSETQ. V was clipped by 3 bases and J by 5 bases, with 15 bases between them.

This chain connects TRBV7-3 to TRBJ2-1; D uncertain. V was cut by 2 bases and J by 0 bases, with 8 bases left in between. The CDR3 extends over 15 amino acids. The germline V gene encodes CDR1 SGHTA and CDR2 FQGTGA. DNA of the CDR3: TGTGCCAGCAGCTTAGGACGAATCTCCTACAATGAGCAGTTCTTC. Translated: CASSLGRISYNEQFF.